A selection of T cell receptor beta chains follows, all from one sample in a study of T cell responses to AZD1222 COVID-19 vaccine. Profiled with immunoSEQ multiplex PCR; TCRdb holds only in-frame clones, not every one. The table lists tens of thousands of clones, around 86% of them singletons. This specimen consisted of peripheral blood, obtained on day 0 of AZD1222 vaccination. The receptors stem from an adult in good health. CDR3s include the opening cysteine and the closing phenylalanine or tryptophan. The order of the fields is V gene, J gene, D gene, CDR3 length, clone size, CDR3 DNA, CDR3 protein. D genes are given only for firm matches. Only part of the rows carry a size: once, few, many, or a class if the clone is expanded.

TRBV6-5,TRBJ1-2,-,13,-,TGTGCCAGCAGTTACAGGGGGGGCTATGGCTACACCTTC,CASSYRGGYGYTF
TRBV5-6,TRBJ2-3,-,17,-,TGTGCCAGCAGCCTCCCTGGGCGGTGGGGCCGCACAGATACGCAGTATTTT,CASSLPGRWGRTDTQYF
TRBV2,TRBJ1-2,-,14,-,TGTGCCAGCAGTGAACATGAGGGGAACTATGGCTACACCTTC,CASSEHEGNYGYTF
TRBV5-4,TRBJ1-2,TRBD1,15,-,TGTGCCAGCAGCTTGGGGGGACAGATAATCTATGGCTACACCTTC,CASSLGGQIIYGYTF
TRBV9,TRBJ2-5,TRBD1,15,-,TGTGCCAGCACCCCACAGGGGACAATCCAAGAGACCCAGTACTTC,CASTPQGTIQETQYF
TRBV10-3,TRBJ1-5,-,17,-,TGTGCCATCAGTGAACGGAATCTCGACTCGAGCAATCAGCCCCAGCATTTT,CAISERNLDSSNQPQHF
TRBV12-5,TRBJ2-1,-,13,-,TGTGCTAGTGGCACCCGAGCCTACAATGAGCAGTTCTTC,CASGTRAYNEQFF
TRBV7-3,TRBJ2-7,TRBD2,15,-,TGTGCCAGCAGCTTAACTAGCGGGAACGTTTACGAGCAGTACTTC,CASSLTSGNVYEQYF
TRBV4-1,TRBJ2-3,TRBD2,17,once,TGCGCCAGCAGCCAAGAGGGTCTAGCGGGGGGCACAGATACGCAGTATTTT,CASSQEGLAGGTDTQYF
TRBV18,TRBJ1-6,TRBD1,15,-,TGTGCCAGCTCGCGGACAGGGGGCGATAATTCACCCCTCCACTTT,CASSRTGGDNSPLHF
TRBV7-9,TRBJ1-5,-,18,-,TGTGCCAGCAGCCAAGGGGTTCAGGGCTATTGGGGCAATCAGCCCCAGCATTTT,CASSQGVQGYWGNQPQHF
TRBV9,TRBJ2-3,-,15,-,TGTGCCAGCAGCTCCTCTACAGGGAGCACAGATACGCAGTATTTT,CASSSSTGSTDTQYF
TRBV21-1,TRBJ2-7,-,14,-,TGTGCCAGCAGCAAAGTCCCCCGCGTGAACGAGCAGTACTTC,CASSKVPRVNEQYF
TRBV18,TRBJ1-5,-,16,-,TGTGCCAGCTCACCCATGACCGGGGGCTCACATCAGCCCCAGCATTTT,CASSPMTGGSHQPQHF
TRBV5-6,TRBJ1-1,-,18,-,TGTGCCAGCAGCTTGATAGGGGGGTCGGCCCCCTTGAACACTGAAGCTTTCTTT,CASSLIGGSAPLNTEAFF
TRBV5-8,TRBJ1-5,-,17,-,TGTGCCAGCAGCTTGACCCGGGGCCCGGGACCGGGCCAGCCCCAGCATTTT,CASSLTRGPGPGQPQHF
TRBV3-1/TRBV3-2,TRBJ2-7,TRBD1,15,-,TGTGCCAGCAGCCCCCCGGGACAGGGGGTATTCGAGCAGTACTTC,CASSPPGQGVFEQYF
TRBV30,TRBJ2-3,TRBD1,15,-,TGTGCCTGGAGTAAGGGACAGGACTCCTCAGATACGCAGTATTTT,CAWSKGQDSSDTQYF
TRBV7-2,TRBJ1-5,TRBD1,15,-,TGTGCCAGCAGCCCGGGACAGGGCTATGATCAGCCCCAGCATTTT,CASSPGQGYDQPQHF
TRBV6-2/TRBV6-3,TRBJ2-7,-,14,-,TGTGCCAGCAGTTACGACCCGGCGGCCTACGAGCAGTACTTC,CASSYDPAAYEQYF
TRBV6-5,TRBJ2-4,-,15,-,TGTGCCAGCAGTTACTCAGGGATGGCCAAAAACATTCAGTACTTC,CASSYSGMAKNIQYF
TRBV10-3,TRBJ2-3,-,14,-,TGTGCCATCAGTGAGGACAGAAGCACAGATACGCAGTATTTT,CAISEDRSTDTQYF
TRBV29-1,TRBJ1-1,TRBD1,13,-,TGCAGCGTTGAACTTTCGCGGACAGGGTTGGCTTTCTTT,CSVELSRTGLAFF
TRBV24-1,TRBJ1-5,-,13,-,TGTGCCACCAGTGAGTCGGGGGCCCAGCCCCAGCATTTT,CATSESGAQPQHF
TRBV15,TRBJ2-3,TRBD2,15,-,TGTGCCACCAGTCGTAAGCGGGGGCCCACAGATACGCAGTATTTT,CATSRKRGPTDTQYF
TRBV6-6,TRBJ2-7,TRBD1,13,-,TGTGCCAGCAGCCCCGGGACAGGCTACGAGCAGTACTTC,CASSPGTGYEQYF
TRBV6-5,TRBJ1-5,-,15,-,TGTGCCAGCAAAACCACCTCAGGGGAAAATCAGCCCCAGCATTTT,CASKTTSGENQPQHF
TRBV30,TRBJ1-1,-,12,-,TGTGCCTGGATGCTGACCGGGAGGAAAGCTTTCTTT,CAWMLTGRKAFF
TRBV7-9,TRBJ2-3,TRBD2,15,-,TGTGCCAGCAGCTTAGGTAGCGGGAGGCCGGATACGCAGTATTTT,CASSLGSGRPDTQYF
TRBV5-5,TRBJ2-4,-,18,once,TGTGCCAGCAGCTTAGTATCAATGGGGGGACTAGCCAAAAACATTCAGTACTTC,CASSLVSMGGLAKNIQYF
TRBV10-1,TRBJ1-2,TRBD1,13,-,TGCGCCAGCAGTGAACAGGGGGCGCGGGGCTACACCTTC,CASSEQGARGYTF
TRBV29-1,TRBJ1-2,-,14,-,TGCAGCGTTTCTCCGGGAGCTTCAAACTATGGCTACACCTTC,CSVSPGASNYGYTF
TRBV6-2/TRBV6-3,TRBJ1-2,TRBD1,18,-,TGTGCCAGCAGTTACAGCCCCACCTCCAACAGGGGCTGGTGGGGCTACACCTTC,CASSYSPTSNRGWWGYTF
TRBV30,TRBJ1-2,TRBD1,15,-,TGTGCCTGGAGTGTACCGGGACAGGGGGTATATGGCTACACCTTC,CAWSVPGQGVYGYTF
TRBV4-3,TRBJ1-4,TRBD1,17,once,TGCGCCAGCAGCCAATCGTCCGGGACAGTAACTAATGAAAAACTGTTTTTT,CASSQSSGTVTNEKLFF
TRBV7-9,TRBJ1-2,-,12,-,TGTGCCACCACGGGGGGGAACTATGGCTACACCTTC,CATTGGNYGYTF
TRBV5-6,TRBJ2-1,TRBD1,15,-,TGTGCCAGCAGTCTATGGGGACAGGCGGGCAATGAGCAGTTCTTC,CASSLWGQAGNEQFF
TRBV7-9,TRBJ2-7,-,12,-,TGTGCCAGCAGCTTACCAGGGAACGAGCAGTACTTC,CASSLPGNEQYF
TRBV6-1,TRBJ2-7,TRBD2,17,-,TGTGCCAGCAGTGAACGGGTCGCGGGGGACCTCTCCTACGAGCAGTACTTC,CASSERVAGDLSYEQYF
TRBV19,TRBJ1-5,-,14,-,TGTGCCAGTAGTATCGGCCTTCTCCATCAGCCCCAGCATTTT,CASSIGLLHQPQHF
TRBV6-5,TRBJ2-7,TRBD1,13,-,TGTGCCAGCAGCGCGGACAGGGATAGCGAGCAGTACTTC,CASSADRDSEQYF
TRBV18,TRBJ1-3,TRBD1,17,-,TGTGCCAGCTCACCCATGGACCTACAGGGGACAGGAAACACCATATATTTT,CASSPMDLQGTGNTIYF
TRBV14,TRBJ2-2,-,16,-,TGTGCCACCGCCCCCCTCGGCTTTGAGGACACCGGGGAGCTGTTTTTT,CATAPLGFEDTGELFF
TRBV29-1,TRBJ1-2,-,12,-,TGCAGCGTTGAAGATAGCGGCGGGGGCTACACCTTC,CSVEDSGGGYTF
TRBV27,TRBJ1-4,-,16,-,TGTGCCAGCAGTTCTAACCTGGCCAGGGTCGATGAAAAACTGTTTTTT,CASSSNLARVDEKLFF